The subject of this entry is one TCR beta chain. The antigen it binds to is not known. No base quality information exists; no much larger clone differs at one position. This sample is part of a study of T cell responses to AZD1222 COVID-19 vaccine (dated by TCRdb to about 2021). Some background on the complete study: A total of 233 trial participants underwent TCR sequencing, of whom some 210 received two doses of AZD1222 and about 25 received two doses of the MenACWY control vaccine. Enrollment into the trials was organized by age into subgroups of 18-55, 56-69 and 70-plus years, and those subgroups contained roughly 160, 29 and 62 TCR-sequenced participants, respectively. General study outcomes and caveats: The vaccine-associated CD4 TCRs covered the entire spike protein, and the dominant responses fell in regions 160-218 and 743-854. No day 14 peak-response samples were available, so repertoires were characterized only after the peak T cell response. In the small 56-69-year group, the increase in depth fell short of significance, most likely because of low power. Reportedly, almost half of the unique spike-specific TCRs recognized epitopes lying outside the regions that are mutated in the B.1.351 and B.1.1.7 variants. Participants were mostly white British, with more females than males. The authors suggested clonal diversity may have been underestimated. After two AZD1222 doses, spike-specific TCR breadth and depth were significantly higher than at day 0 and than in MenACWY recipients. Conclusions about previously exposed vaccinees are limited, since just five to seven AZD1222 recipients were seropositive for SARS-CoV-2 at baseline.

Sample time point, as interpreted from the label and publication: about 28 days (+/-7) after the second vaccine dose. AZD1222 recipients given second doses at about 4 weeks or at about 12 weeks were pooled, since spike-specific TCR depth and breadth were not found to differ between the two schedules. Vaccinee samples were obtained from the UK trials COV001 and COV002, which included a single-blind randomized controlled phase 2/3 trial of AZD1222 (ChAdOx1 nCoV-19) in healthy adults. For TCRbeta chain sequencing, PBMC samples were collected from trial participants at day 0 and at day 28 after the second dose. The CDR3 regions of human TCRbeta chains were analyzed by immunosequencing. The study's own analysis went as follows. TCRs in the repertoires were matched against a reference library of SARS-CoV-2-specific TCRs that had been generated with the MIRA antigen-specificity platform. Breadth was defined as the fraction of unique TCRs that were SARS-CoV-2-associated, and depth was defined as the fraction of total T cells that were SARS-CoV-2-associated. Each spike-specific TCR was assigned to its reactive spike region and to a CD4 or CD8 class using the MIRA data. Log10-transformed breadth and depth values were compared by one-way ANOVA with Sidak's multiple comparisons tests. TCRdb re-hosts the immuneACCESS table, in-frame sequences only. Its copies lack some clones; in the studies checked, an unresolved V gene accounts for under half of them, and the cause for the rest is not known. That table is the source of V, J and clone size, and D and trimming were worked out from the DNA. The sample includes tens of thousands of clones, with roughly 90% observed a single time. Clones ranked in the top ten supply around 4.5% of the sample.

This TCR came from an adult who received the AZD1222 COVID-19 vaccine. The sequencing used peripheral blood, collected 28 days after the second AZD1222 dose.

CDR3 region: CASIPRGAEYGEQFF. The DNA sequence follows: TGTGCCAGCATCCCACGGGGGGCCGAGTACGGTGAGCAGTTCTTC. The chain joins TRBV7-2 to TRBJ2-1; the D gene is perhaps TRBD2, on 7 matching bases. CDR1 and CDR2 are read off the germline V gene as SGHTA and FQGNSA. Including cysteine and phenylalanine, the CDR3 has 15 amino acids. The CDR3 DNA has 45 bases and is translated from base 1. V and J lose 7 bases and 9 bases, and a span of 22 bases separates them.